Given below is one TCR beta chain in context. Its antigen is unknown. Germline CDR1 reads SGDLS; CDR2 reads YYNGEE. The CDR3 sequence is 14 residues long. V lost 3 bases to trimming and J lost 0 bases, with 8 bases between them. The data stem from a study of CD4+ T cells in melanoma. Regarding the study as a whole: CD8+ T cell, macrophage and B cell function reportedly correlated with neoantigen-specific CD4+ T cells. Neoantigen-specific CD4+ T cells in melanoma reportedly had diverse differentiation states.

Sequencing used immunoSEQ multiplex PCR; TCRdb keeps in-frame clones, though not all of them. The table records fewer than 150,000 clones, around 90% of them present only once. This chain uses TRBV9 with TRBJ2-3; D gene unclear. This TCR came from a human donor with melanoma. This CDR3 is CASSGLVSTDTQYF. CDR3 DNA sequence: TGTGCCAGCAGCGGCCTAGTGAGCACAGATACGCAGTATTTT.